This T cell receptor (beta chain) came from a study of spatial heterogeneity in lung cancer. The overall study: Every unique TCR and UMI combination, on average, appeared more than ten times in raw reads. Study conclusions and caveats: Ubiquitous expanded tumor TCRs showed up in blood more at resection than follow-up.

This clonotype was seen a handful of times. Its antigen remains unidentified. The germline V and J ends were trimmed by 2 bases and 0 bases, with 8 bases remaining between them. The CDR3 is made up of 15 amino acids. Germline CDR1 is ENHRY and CDR2 is SYGVKD. Time point defined: sample taken at primary tumor resection. The study sequenced unsorted whole RNA from tumor, nontumor lung or frozen PBMC. A unique molecular identifier was carried by every single TCR cDNA molecule. TCRdb reanalysed the 5' RACE reads using MiXCR and keeps one entry per CDR3 protein. The sample includes around 60,000 distinct CDR3 sequences, about 8% seen only once; the top ten take roughly 16%.

Sequencing was performed on PBMCs, taken at surgery. The chain links TRBV10-3 to TRBJ1-5; D call uncertain. This receptor was taken from a female donor with early-stage non-small cell lung cancer. The CDR3 nucleotides read TGTGCCATCAGTGAGGGACCGTCTAGCAATCAGCCCCAGCATTTT. Translating gives CAISEGPSSNQPQHF.